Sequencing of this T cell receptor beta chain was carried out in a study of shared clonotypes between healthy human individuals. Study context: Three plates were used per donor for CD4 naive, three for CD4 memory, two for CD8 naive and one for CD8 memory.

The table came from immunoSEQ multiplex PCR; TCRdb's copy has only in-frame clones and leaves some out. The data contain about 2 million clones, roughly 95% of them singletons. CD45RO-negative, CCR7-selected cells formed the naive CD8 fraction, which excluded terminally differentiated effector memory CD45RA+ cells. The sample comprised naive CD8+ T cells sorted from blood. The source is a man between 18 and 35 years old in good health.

The CDR3 sequence is CASSEEVGGATQPQHF. The CDR3 bases are TGTGCCAGCAGTGAAGAAGTCGGGGGGGCAACTCAGCCCCAGCATTTT. The V gene is TRBV6-1, the J gene TRBJ1-5, with D perhaps matching TRBD1 (6 bases). CDR1 is MNHNS, CDR2 SASEGT, per germline. This CDR3 is 16 amino acids long. V shed 1 base and J shed 6 bases, with 16 bases lying between them.